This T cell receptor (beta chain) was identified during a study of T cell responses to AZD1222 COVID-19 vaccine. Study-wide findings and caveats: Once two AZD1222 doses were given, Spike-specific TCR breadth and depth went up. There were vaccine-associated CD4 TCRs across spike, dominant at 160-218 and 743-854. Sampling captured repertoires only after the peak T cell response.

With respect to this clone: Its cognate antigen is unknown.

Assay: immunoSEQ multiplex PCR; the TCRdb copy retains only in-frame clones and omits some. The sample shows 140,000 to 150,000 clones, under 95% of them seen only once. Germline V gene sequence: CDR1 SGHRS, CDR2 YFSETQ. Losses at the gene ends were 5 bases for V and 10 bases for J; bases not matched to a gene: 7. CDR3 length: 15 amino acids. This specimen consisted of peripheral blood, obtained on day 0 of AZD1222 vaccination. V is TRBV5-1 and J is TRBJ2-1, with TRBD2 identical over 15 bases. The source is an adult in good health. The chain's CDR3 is CASRIGLAGGNEQFF. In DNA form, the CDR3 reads TGCGCCAGCAGAATAGGACTAGCGGGGGGGAACGAGCAGTTCTTC.